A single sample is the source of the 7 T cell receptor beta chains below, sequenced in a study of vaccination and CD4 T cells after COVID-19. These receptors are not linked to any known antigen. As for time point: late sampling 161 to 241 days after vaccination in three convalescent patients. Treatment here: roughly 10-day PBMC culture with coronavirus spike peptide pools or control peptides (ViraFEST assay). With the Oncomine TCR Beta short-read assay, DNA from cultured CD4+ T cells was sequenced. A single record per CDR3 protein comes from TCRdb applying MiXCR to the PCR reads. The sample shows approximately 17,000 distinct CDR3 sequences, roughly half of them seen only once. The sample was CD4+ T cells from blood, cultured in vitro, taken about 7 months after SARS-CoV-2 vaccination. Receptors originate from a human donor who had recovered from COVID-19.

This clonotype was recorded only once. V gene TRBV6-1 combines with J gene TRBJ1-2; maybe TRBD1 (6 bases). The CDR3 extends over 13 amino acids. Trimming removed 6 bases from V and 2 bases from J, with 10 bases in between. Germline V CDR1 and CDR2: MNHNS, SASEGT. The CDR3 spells CASRGAVNYGYTF. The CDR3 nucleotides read TGTGCCAGCAGGGGGGCCGTAAACTATGGCTACACCTTC.

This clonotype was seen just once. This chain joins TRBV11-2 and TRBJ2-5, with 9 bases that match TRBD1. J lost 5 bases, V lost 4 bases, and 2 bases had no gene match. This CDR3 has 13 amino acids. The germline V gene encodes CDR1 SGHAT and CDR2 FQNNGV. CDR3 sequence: CASSYGQGETQYF. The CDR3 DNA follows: TGTGCCAGCAGCTACGGACAGGGGGAGACCCAGTACTTC.

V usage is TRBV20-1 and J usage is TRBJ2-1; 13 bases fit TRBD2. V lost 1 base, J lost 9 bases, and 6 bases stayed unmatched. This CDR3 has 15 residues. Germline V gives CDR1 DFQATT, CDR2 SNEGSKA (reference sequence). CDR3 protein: CSARAGTSGISEQFF. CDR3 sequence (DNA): TGCAGTGCTAGAGCCGGGACTAGCGGGATATCTGAGCAGTTCTTC.

The CDR3 DNA reads as TGTGCCATCAGTGAGTCGACAGGCCAGGGAGAGACCCAGTACTTC. Protein: CAISESTGQGETQYF. V is TRBV10-3 and J is TRBJ2-5, with a tentative D call TRBD1 (6 bases). V was cut by 0 bases and J by 4 bases, with 12 bases left in between. The CDR3 extends over 15 amino acids. Germline lookup yields CDR1 ENHRY and CDR2 SYGVKD.

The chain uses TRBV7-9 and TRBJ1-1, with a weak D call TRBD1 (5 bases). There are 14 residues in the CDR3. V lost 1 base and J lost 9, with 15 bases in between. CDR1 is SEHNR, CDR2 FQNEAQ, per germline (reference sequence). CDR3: CASSLGGVTMKAFF. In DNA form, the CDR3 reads TGTGCCAGCAGCTTAGGAGGGGTGACGATGAAAGCTTTCTTT.

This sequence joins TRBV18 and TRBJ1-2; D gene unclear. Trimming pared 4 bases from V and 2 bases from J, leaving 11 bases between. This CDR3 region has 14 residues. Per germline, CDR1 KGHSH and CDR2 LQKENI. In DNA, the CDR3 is TGTGCCAGCTCACTCCTCCCGGGGAACTATGGCTACACCTTC. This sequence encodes CASSLLPGNYGYTF.

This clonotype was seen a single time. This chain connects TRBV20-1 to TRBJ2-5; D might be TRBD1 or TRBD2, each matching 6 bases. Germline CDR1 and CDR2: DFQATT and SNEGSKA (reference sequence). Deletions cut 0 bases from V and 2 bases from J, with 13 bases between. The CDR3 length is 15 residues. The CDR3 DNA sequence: TGCAGTGCTAGAGACCAAGGGGGGTTGCAAGAGACCCAGTACTTC. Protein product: CSARDQGGLQETQYF.